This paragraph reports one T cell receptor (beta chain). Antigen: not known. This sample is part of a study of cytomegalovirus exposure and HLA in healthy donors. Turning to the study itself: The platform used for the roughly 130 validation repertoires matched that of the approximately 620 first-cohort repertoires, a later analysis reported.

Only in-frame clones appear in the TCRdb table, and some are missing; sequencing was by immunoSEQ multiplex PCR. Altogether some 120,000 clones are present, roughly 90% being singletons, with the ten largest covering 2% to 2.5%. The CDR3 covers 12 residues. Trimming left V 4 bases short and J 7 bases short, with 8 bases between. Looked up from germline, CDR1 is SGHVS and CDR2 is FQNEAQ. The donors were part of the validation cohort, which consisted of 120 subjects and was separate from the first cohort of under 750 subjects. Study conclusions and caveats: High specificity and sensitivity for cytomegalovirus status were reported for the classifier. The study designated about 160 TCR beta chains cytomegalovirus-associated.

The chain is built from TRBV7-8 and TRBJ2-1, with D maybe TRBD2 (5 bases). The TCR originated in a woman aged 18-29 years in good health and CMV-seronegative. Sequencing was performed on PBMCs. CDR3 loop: CASSSTTNEQFF. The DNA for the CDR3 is TGTGCCAGCAGCTCGACTACAAATGAGCAGTTCTTC.